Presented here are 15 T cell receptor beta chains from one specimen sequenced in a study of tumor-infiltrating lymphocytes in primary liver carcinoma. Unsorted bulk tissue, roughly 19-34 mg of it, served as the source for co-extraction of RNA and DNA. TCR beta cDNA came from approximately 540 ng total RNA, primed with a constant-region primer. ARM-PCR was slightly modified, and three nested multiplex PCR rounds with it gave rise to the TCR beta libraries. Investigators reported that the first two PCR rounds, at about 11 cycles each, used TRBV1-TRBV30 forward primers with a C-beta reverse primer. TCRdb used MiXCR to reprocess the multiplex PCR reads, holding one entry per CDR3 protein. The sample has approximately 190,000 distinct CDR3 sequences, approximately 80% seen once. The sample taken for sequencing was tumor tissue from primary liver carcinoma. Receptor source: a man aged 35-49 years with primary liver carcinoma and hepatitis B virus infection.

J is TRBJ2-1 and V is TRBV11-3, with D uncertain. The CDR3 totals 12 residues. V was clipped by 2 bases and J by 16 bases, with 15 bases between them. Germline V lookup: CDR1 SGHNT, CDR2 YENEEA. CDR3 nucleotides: TGTGCCAGCAGCTTAATTGCCAATGAGGATTTCTTC. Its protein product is CASSLIANEDFF.

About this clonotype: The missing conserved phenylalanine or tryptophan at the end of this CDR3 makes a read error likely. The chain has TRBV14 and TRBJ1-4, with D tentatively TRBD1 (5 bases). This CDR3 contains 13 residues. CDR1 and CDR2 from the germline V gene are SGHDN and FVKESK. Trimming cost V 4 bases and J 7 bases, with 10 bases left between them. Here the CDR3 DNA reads TGTGCCAGCAGCCGGGGGACTGGTGAAAAACTGTTTCTT. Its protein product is CASSRGTGEKLFL.

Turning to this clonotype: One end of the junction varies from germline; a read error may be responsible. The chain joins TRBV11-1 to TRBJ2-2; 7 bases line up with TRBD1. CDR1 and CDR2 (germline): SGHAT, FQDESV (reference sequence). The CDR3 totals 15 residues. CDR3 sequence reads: CTSSTGQTNTGELLF. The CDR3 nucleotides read TGCACCAGCAGCACGGGACAGACTAACACCGGGGAGCTGTTATTT.

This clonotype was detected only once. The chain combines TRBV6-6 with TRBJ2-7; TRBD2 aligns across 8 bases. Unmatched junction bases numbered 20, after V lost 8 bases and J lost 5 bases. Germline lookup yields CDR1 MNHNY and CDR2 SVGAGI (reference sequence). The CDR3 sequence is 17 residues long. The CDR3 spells CASGSSSNQGTRDEQYF. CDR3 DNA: TGTGCCAGCGGTTCCTCGTCGAACCAGGGGACTAGGGACGAGCAGTACTTC.

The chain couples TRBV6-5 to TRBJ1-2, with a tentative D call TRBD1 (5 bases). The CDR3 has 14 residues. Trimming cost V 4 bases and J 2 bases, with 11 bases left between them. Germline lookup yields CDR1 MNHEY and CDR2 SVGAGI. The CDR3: CASSCSKGNYGYTF. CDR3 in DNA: TGTGCCAGCAGTTGCTCGAAGGGGAACTATGGCTACACCTTC.

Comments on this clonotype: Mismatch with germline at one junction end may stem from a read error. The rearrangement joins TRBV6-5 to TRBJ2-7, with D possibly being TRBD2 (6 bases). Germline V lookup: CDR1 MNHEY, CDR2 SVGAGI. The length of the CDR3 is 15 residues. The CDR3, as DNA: TGTGCCAGCAGCGCCCTGGGACTGTCCTCCTACGAGCAGTGCTTC. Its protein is CASSALGLSSYEQCF.

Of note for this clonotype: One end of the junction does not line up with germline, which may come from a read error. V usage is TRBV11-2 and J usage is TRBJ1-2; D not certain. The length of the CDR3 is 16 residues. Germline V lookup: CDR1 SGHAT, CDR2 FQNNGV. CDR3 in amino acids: CANSIDSVAYSRGYTF. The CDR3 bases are TGTGCCAACAGCATAGATTCGGTAGCCTATTCTAGAGGCTACACCTTC.

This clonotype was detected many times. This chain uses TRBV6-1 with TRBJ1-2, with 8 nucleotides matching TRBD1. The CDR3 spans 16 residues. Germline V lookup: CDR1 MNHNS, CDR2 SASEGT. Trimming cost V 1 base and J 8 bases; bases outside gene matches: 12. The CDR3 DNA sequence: TGTGCCAGCAGTGAAGAAGAAGCCTGGACAGGGCAGGGCTACACCTTC. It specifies CASSEEEAWTGQGYTF.

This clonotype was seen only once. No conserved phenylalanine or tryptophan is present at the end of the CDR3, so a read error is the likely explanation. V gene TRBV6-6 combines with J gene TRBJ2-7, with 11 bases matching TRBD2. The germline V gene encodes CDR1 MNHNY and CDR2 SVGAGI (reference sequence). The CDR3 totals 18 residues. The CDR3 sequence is CVCSYSGLAGLSSYEQYC. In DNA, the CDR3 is TGTGTCTGCAGTTACTCCGGACTAGCGGGCTTAAGCTCCTACGAGCAGTACTGC.

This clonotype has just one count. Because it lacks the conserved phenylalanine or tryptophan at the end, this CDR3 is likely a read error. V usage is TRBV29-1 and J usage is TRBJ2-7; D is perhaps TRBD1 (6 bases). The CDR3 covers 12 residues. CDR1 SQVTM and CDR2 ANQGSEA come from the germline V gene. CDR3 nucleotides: TGCAGTACTGGACAGTGGGCCTACGAGCAGTACCTC. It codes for CSTGQWAYEQYL.

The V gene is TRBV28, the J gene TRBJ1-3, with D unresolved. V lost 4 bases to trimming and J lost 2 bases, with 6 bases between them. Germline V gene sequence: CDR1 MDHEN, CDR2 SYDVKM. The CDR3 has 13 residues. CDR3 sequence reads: CASSSLTGNTIYF. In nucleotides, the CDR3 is TGTGCCAGCAGTTCCCTCACTGGAAACACCATATATTTT.

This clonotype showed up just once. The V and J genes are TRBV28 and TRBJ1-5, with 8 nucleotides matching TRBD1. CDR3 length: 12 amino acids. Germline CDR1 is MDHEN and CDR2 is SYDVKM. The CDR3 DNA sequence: TGTACTAGCACAGCTCCCAGGGGGCTCCAGCATTTT. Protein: CTSTAPRGLQHF.

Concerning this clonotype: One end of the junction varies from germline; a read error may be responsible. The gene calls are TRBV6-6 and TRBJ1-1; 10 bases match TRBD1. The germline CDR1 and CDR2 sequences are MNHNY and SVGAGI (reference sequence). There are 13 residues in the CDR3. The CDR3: CDSRTGGTTETFF. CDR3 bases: TGTGACAGCAGGACAGGGGGGACTACTGAAACTTTCTTT.

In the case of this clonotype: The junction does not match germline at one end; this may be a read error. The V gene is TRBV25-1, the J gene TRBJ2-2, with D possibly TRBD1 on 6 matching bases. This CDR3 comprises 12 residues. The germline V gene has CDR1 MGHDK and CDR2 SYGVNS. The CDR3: CVCGGRAGELLF. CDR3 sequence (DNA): TGTGTCTGTGGGGGCAGAGCCGGGGAGCTGTTATTT.

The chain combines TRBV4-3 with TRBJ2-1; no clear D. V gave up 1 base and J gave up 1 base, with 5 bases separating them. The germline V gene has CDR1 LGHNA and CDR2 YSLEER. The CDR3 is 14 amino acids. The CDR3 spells CASSQVASYNEQFF. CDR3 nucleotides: TGCGCCAGCAGCCAAGTTGCTTCCTACAATGAGCAGTTCTTC.